A single sample is the source of the 32 T cell receptor beta chains below, sequenced in a study of T-cell memory formation after mild COVID-19. In TCRdb, the 5' RACE reads were re-called with MiXCR into one record per CDR3 protein. The data show 200,000 or so distinct CDR3 sequences, around 20% seen once. Material for sequencing was PBMCs or a T cell subset sorted from them (not recorded which). The source of these receptors is an adult woman who had mild COVID-19 (a few samples of this study predate the infection). Cell type and time point are not known.

This sequence joins TRBV20-1 and TRBJ2-7, with D possibly called TRBD1 or TRBD2 (6 bases each). Between the trimmed V and J ends, which lost 6 bases and 4 bases, there was a span of 22 bases. Germline values: CDR1 DFQATT, CDR2 SNEGSKA (reference sequence). This CDR3 comprises 15 residues. The CDR3 is CSADDPARDTYEQYF. The DNA for the CDR3 is TGCAGTGCGGACGACCCAGCGCGGGACACTTACGAGCAGTACTTC.

The CDR3 DNA reads as TGTGCCAGCAGTTACTCCTCAGGGTCTGGAAACACCATATATTTT. Its protein is CASSYSSGSGNTIYF. This chain connects TRBV6-5 to TRBJ1-3; TRBD1 might be the D (5 bases). The V end lost 0 bases, the J end lost 1 base, and 7 bases lay between the germline ends. This CDR3 contains 15 residues. Looked up from germline, CDR1 is MNHEY and CDR2 is SVGAGI.

The J gene is TRBJ2-7, the V gene TRBV20-1; D not certain. Germline-derived CDR1 and CDR2 are DFQATT and SNEGSKA (reference sequence). Trimming took off 0 bases at V and 4 bases at J, with 13 bases between the two ends. This CDR3 is built from 14 residues. CDR3 protein: CSARDLGITYEQYF. The DNA for the CDR3 is TGCAGTGCTAGAGATCTGGGGATCACGTACGAGCAGTACTTC.

This clonotype was detected a few times. The gene calls are TRBV6-6 and TRBJ2-7; weak D call: TRBD1 (6 bases). Germline V gene lookup returns CDR1 MNHNY and CDR2 SVGAGI (reference sequence). The V gene lost 10 bases and the J gene lost 2 bases, with 12 bases spanning the gap. This CDR3 spans 12 amino acids. Written as DNA, the CDR3 is TGTGCCACCGGGACACTCCCCTACGAGCAGTACTTC. Translation: CATGTLPYEQYF.

V and J are TRBV5-5 and TRBJ1-6; D is perhaps TRBD1 (6 bases). V was clipped by 3 bases and J by 9 bases, with 19 bases between them. CDR3 length: 16 amino acids. Looked up from germline, CDR1 is SGHKS and CDR2 is YYEKEE (reference sequence). The CDR3 protein is CASSSGQQLGSSPLHF. CDR3 DNA: TGTGCCAGCAGCTCCGGACAGCAGCTAGGAAGTTCACCCCTCCACTTT.

This clonotype was recorded a few times. This chain connects TRBV12-3 or TRBV12-4 to TRBJ1-2; D ambiguous. The CDR3 contains 13 residues. Trimming stripped 5 bases from V and 7 bases from J, with 14 bases between. Here the CDR3 reads CASSPGGLSGYTF. In DNA form, the CDR3 reads TGTGCCAGCAGTCCCGGTGGATTGAGTGGCTACACCTTC.

This clonotype was seen a handful of times. The chain carries TRBV18 and TRBJ2-4, with D uncertain. Germline loops: CDR1 KGHSH, CDR2 LQKENI. Trimming removed 3 bases from V and 0 bases from J, with 12 bases in between. The CDR3 runs 16 residues. The CDR3 bases are TGTGCCAGCTCACCGCTCGGGCAGACAGCCAAAAACATTCAGTACTTC. Protein sequence: CASSPLGQTAKNIQYF.

This sequence joins TRBV12-3 or TRBV12-4 and TRBJ1-2; 10 nucleotides match TRBD1. V was clipped by 5 bases and J by 7 bases; unmatched bases: 13. There are 16 residues in the CDR3. The CDR3 DNA sequence: TGTGCCAGCAGTGAAACTGACAGGGGGCCACAGGCTGGCTACACCTTC. The encoded protein is CASSETDRGPQAGYTF.

Many counts were recorded for this clonotype. At one end, the junction sequence differs from germline, possibly due to a read error. The chain employs TRBV5-1 and TRBJ1-2; D may be TRBD1 (5 bases). The CDR3 is 13 residues long. The germline CDR1 and CDR2 sequences are SGHRS and YFSETQ. The CDR3 nucleotides are TGTGCCAGCAGTTTACGGGGGAACTATGGCTACACCTTC. Translation gives CASSLRGNYGYTF.

This clonotype has more than one count but fewer than ten. The rearrangement links TRBV11-2 to TRBJ2-5; 8 bases line up with TRBD2. The germline CDR1 and CDR2 sequences are SGHAT and FQNNGV. With V trimmed by 5 bases and J by 2 bases, 10 bases remained unmatched. The CDR3 is 16 residues long. The CDR3: CASSPAASGHQETQYF. The DNA for the CDR3 is TGTGCCAGCAGCCCTGCGGCTAGCGGGCATCAAGAGACCCAGTACTTC.

The chain has TRBV5-1 and TRBJ1-1; 7 bases fit TRBD1. Losses at the gene ends were 0 bases for V and 5 bases for J; bases not matched to a gene: 10. Looked up from germline, CDR1 is SGHRS and CDR2 is YFSETQ. The CDR3 covers 16 residues. Written as DNA, the CDR3 is TGCGCCAGCAGCTTGGCCCGGGTTAACAGGGGAACTGAAGCTTTCTTT. Protein product: CASSLARVNRGTEAFF.

This clonotype was observed a few times. The chain is built from TRBV7-6 and TRBJ2-7; possible D gene TRBD1, 7 bases. The CDR3 has 13 amino acids. Trimming removed 4 bases at V and 6 bases at J, with 13 bases between. Germline-derived CDR1 and CDR2 are SGHVS and FNYEAQ. The CDR3 DNA sequence: TGTGCCAGCAGCTCCCAGGGGGGCTTCGAGCAGTACTTC. Translation: CASSSQGGFEQYF.

This clonotype occurred a few times. This chain joins TRBV6-2 or TRBV6-3 and TRBJ2-4, with D possibly being TRBD2 (7 bases). Germline CDR1 MNHEY, CDR2 SVGEGT. This CDR3 has 13 residues. Trimming left V 5 bases short and J 8 bases short, with 13 bases between. CDR3 in DNA: TGTGCCAGCAGTACCGGGGGGCAATACATTCAGTACTTC. Its translation: CASSTGGQYIQYF.

The chain employs TRBV20-1 and TRBJ1-4; no clear D. Germline V gene data show CDR1 as DFQATT and CDR2 as SNEGSKA (reference sequence). The CDR3 runs 16 residues. The V end was cut by 1 base, the J end by 3 bases, with 15 bases between. The CDR3 loop is CSARAGGRGANEKLFF. CDR3 nucleotide sequence: TGCAGTGCTAGAGCCGGAGGGCGAGGAGCTAATGAAAAACTGTTTTTT.

This clonotype was counted between two and nine times. The CDR3 protein is CATSDGVSYGYTF. CDR3 in DNA: TGTGCCACCAGTGATGGAGTAAGCTATGGCTACACCTTC. The V call is TRBV24-1, the J call TRBJ1-2; D is unresolved. V gave up 3 bases and J gave up 4 bases, with 8 bases separating them. The CDR3 is 13 residues long. The germline gives CDR1 KGHDR, CDR2 SFDVKD.

This clonotype was counted between two and nine times. The DNA of the CDR3 is TGTGCCAGCAGTTTTAGTTTAGGGGGGGCTTTCTTT. Translating it yields CASSFSLGGAFF. The V gene is TRBV12-3 or TRBV12-4, the J gene TRBJ1-1; D may be TRBD1 (6 bases). The CDR3 covers 12 residues. V lost 3 bases and J lost 11, with 13 bases in between.

The chain has TRBV29-1 and TRBJ2-5; D is perhaps TRBD1 (6 bases). Germline CDR1 SQVTM, CDR2 ANQGSEA. V was shortened by 3 bases and J by 5 bases, with 10 bases between the two germline ends. The CDR3 is made up of 12 amino acids. The CDR3 region is CSVDRGRETQYF. Here the CDR3 DNA reads TGCAGCGTTGACAGGGGAAGGGAGACCCAGTACTTC.

The CDR3 DNA is TGTGCCAGCAGCTCCGGGACTAGCAATCAGCCCCAGCATTTT. Encoded protein: CASSSGTSNQPQHF. V gene TRBV11-2 combines with J gene TRBJ1-5, with TRBD1 as a possible D gene (5 bases). This CDR3 region has 14 residues. V shed 4 bases and J shed 0 bases, with 7 bases lying between them. The V gene's germline CDR1 is SGHAT and CDR2 FQNNGV.

This clonotype was detected a few times. The chain has TRBV12-3 or TRBV12-4 and TRBJ1-4, with a weak D call TRBD1 (6 bases). The length of the CDR3 is 14 residues. The V and J ends lost 6 bases and 3 bases respectively, with 11 bases between them. For the CDR3, the DNA is TGTGCCAGCAGCCCCGGACAGCCTAATGAAAAACTGTTTTTT. Translating gives CASSPGQPNEKLFF.

This clonotype was seen more than once but under ten times. The chain uses TRBV4-2 and TRBJ2-5; 10 bases agree with TRBD1. Germline loops: CDR1 LGHNA, CDR2 YNFKEQ. Losses at the gene ends were 2 bases for V and 5 bases for J; bases not matched to a gene: 14. The CDR3 runs 18 residues. In nucleotides, the CDR3 is TGTGCCAGCAGCCAATTCCCCACCGGGACAGGGGTAGGGGAGACCCAGTACTTC. Amino acid sequence: CASSQFPTGTGVGETQYF.

V gene TRBV5-1 combines with J gene TRBJ2-3; D gene ambiguous. Germline loops: CDR1 SGHRS, CDR2 YFSETQ. Trimming pared 0 bases from V and 4 bases from J, leaving 12 bases between. The CDR3 has 15 residues. The CDR3 region has the DNA TGCGCCAGCAGCTTGGGAGGAGTTCCCTCAGATACGCAGTATTTT. It specifies CASSLGGVPSDTQYF.

This clonotype was counted only a few times. The chain employs TRBV6-2 or TRBV6-3 and TRBJ2-3, with 8 bases fitting TRBD2. The CDR3 is 16 amino acids. V shed 2 bases, J shed 3 bases, and the junction held 7 bases outside the gene matches. Germline loops: CDR1 MNHEY, CDR2 SVGEGT. CDR3 region: CASSYPSGSVTDTQYF. The CDR3 DNA follows: TGTGCCAGCAGTTACCCGAGCGGGAGCGTGACAGATACGCAGTATTTT.

The chain recombines TRBV7-9 with TRBJ1-1; D uncertain. Germline assignment: CDR1 SEHNR and CDR2 FQNEAQ (reference sequence). The V and J ends lost 3 bases and 8 bases respectively, with 10 bases between them. The CDR3 is made up of 12 amino acids. The CDR3 DNA sequence: TGTGCCAGCAGCTTTGGGGAAGGGGAAGCTTTCTTT. This encodes CASSFGEGEAFF.

The V call is TRBV6-2 or TRBV6-3, the J call TRBJ1-6, with TRBD1 matching over 8 bases. The CDR3 extends over 16 amino acids. Germline CDR1 reads MNHEY; CDR2 reads SVGEGT. V lost 2 bases and J lost 9; bases outside the gene matches: 9. The CDR3 sequence is CASSYLGGQGGSPLHF. The CDR3 DNA is TGTGCCAGCAGTTACCTCGGAGGACAGGGAGGTTCACCCCTCCACTTT.

This clonotype was seen more than once but under ten times. The rearrangement uses TRBV20-1 and TRBJ2-5; the match to TRBD2 covers 10 bases. This CDR3 has 14 residues. J lost 5 bases, V lost 6 bases, and 9 bases had no gene match. Germline CDR1 DFQATT, CDR2 SNEGSKA (reference sequence). CDR3 residues: CSARVAGGQETQYF. The CDR3 DNA follows: TGCAGTGCCCGTGTAGCGGGGGGACAGGAGACCCAGTACTTC.

This clonotype was seen a few times. The V gene is TRBV30, the J gene TRBJ2-7; D tentatively reads TRBD1 or TRBD2 (5 bases each). V lost 5 bases and J lost 3, with 8 bases in between. Germline CDR1 and CDR2: GTSNPN and SVGIG (reference sequence). This CDR3 contains 11 residues. CDR3 loop: CAWARGYEQYF. Written as DNA, the CDR3 is TGTGCCTGGGCGAGGGGCTACGAGCAGTACTTC.

The rearrangement links TRBV7-2 to TRBJ2-1; the D gene could be TRBD1 or TRBD2 (7 bases each). Germline V gene lookup returns CDR1 SGHTA and CDR2 FQGNSA. V was cut by 5 bases and J by 4 bases, with 18 bases left in between. The CDR3 covers 16 residues. CDR3 sequence reads: CASSRQGGAGYNEQFF. CDR3 in DNA: TGTGCCAGCAGCCGTCAGGGGGGGGCGGGGTACAATGAGCAGTTCTTC.

This clonotype was observed many times. CDR3 region: CSARVPSGRPGSNEQFF. CDR3 coding DNA: TGCAGTGCTAGAGTACCTAGCGGGAGGCCCGGGAGCAATGAGCAGTTCTTC. The J gene is TRBJ2-1, the V gene TRBV20-1, with 11 bases identical to TRBD2. From germline, CDR1 is DFQATT and CDR2 SNEGSKA (reference sequence). CDR3 length: 17 residues. J was trimmed by 6 bases and V by 1 base; bases with no gene match: 11.

This chain uses TRBV14 with TRBJ2-5; D ambiguous. This CDR3 comprises 10 residues. The germline V gene encodes CDR1 SGHDN and CDR2 FVKESK. V dropped 3 bases and J dropped 13 bases, with 9 bases sitting between them. The CDR3: CASSHRRLYF. The CDR3 DNA sequence: TGTGCCAGCAGCCACCGCCGCCTGTACTTC. Full variable domain (outside the CDR3, taken from reference TRBV14 and TRBJ2-5): EAGVTQFPSHSVIEKGQTVTLRCDPISGHDNLYWYRRVMGKEIKFLLHFVKESKQDESGMPNNRFLAERTGGTYSTLKVQPAELEDSGVYFCASSHRRLYFGPGTRLLVL.

CDR3 sequence reads: CASSVDYSNEQFF. DNA for the CDR3: TGTGCCAGCAGCGTAGACTACTCTAATGAGCAGTTCTTC. The chain has TRBV9 and TRBJ2-1; D is ambiguous. Trimming shortened V by 0 bases and J by 7 bases, and 8 bases separated the two germline ends. The CDR3 is made up of 13 amino acids. CDR1 is SGDLS, CDR2 YYNGEE, per germline. The whole variable domain, remainder taken from reference TRBV9 and TRBJ2-1, is DSGVTQTPKHLITATGQRVTLRCSPRSGDLSVYWYQQSLDQGLQFLIQYYNGEERAKGNILERFSAQQFPDLHSELNLSSLELGDSALYFCASSVDYSNEQFFGPGTRLTVL.

The sample holds a few counts of this clonotype. J is TRBJ2-3 and V is TRBV12-3 or TRBV12-4; D not certain. The CDR3 covers 12 residues. Trimming took 7 bases from V and 2 from J, leaving 7 bases between them. CDR3 bases: TGTGCCAGCAATAGAGACACAGATACGCAGTATTTT. It codes for CASNRDTDTQYF.

This clonotype has just a few counts. V is TRBV7-2 and J is TRBJ2-7; 9 bases align to TRBD2. V dropped 5 bases and J dropped 3; count of bases not matched to a gene: 8. CDR3 length: 15 residues. CDR1 and CDR2 from the germline V gene are SGHTA and FQGNSA. The DNA for the CDR3 is TGTGCCAGCAGCGGACTAGCGAATCTGGGCTACGAGCAGTACTTC. This codes for CASSGLANLGYEQYF.